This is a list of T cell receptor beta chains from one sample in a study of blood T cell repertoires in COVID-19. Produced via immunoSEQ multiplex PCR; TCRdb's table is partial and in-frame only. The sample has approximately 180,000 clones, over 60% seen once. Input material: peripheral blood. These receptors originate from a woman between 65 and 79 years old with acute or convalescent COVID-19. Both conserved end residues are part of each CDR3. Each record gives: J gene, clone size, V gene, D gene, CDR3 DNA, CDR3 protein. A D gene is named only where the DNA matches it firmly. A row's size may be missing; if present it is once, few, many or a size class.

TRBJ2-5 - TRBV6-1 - TGTGCCAGCAGATTAACAGGAGAGACCCAGTACTTC CASRLTGETQYF
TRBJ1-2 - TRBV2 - TGTGCCAGCAGTCCACAGGGAATTAACTATGGCTACACCTTC CASSPQGINYGYTF
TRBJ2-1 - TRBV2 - TGTGCCAGCAACTGGGACTCCTCCTACAATGAGCAGTTCTTC CASNWDSSYNEQFF
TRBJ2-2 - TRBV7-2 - TGTGCCAGCAGCCCCCACAGGGTTGGGAACACCGGGGAGCTGTTTTTT CASSPHRVGNTGELFF
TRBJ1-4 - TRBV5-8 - TGTGCCAGCAGCTTTGTCCCGGGTTCGGGTGAAAAACTGTTTTTT CASSFVPGSGEKLFF
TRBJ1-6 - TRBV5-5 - TGTGCCAGCAGCTTTACGAGCTCCTATAATTCACCCCTCCACTTT CASSFTSSYNSPLHF
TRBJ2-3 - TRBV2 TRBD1 TGTGCCAGCAGTGAACCCCAGGGACAGTTAAGCACAGATACGCAGTATTTT CASSEPQGQLSTDTQYF
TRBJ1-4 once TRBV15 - TGTGCCACCTCCCGGTTTAGTGAAAAACTGTTTTTT CATSRFSEKLFF
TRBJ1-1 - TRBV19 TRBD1 TGTGCCAGTAGTCCGGGGCGATACAGGGGAATGAACACTGAAGCTTTCTTT CASSPGRYRGMNTEAFF
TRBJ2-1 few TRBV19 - TGTGCCAGTAGTATAATGGGGGGTACGTCCTACAATGAGCAGTTCTTC CASSIMGGTSYNEQFF
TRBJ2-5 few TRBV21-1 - TGTGCCAGCGAGGAAAAAGAGACCCAGTACTTC CASEEKETQYF
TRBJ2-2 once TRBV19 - TGTGCCAGTAGTATTTTGACAGGAACAACGAACACCGGGGAGCTGTTTTTT CASSILTGTTNTGELFF
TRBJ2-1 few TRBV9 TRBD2 TGTGCCAGCAGCGTAGGCGGGAGGAGTGGCTACAATGAGCAGTTCTTC CASSVGGRSGYNEQFF
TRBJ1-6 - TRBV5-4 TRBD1 TGTGCCAGCAGCCTCGACAGGGTGGCTTCACCCCTCCACTTT CASSLDRVASPLHF
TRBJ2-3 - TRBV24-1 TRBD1 TGTGCCACCAGTCACAGACAGGGTTTTACAGATACGCAGTATTTT CATSHRQGFTDTQYF
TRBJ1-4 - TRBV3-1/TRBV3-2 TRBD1 TGTGCCAGCAGCCTAGGGACAGATAGTGAAAAACTGTTTTTT CASSLGTDSEKLFF
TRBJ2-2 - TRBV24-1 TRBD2 TGTGCCACCAGTGATGCGGGACTAGCAGGAGGGATCGGGGAGCTGTTTTTT CATSDAGLAGGIGELFF
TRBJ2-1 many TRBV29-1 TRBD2 TGCAGCGTTGAAGATGGAAGGACTAGCGGATACAATGAGCAGTTCTTC CSVEDGRTSGYNEQFF
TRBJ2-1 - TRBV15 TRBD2 TGTGCCACCAGCAGAGATAGGACTAGCGGGAGAGTTGCATTTCCGTATGAGCAGTTCTTC CATSRDRTSGRVAFPYEQFF
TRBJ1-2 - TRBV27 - TGTGCCAGAAACTTTCGTAGGGGTCCTATTGTAACCTATGGCTACACCTTC CARNFRRGPIVTYGYTF
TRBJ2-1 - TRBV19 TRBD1 TGTGCCAGTAGTATAGCACAGGGGGACTGGGCCTACAATGAGCAGTTCTTC CASSIAQGDWAYNEQFF
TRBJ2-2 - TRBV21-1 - TGTGCCAGCAGCAAAAAGCCCCGGTCGTCCCAGGGCACCGGGGAGCTGTTTTTT CASSKKPRSSQGTGELFF
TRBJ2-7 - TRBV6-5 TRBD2 TGTGCCAGCAGCCAAGGGGGCGGGAGGGGATACGAGCAGTACTTC CASSQGGGRGYEQYF
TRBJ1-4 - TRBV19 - TGTGCCAGTAGTTCACGAGGGGAAAAACTGTTTTTT CASSSRGEKLFF
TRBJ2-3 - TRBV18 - TGTGCCAGCTCACCACGGCTGACAGATACGCAGTATTTT CASSPRLTDTQYF
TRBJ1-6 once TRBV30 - TGTGCCTGGACGCGGACAGCAAATTCACCCCTCCACTTT CAWTRTANSPLHF
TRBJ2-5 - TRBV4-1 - TGCGCCAGCAGCCCCCGGGACAACCAAGAGACCCAGTACTTC CASSPRDNQETQYF
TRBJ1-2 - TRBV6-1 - TGTGCCAGCAGTGAAGTCCTTAGTGGCGGTACTAACTATGGCTACACCTTC CASSEVLSGGTNYGYTF